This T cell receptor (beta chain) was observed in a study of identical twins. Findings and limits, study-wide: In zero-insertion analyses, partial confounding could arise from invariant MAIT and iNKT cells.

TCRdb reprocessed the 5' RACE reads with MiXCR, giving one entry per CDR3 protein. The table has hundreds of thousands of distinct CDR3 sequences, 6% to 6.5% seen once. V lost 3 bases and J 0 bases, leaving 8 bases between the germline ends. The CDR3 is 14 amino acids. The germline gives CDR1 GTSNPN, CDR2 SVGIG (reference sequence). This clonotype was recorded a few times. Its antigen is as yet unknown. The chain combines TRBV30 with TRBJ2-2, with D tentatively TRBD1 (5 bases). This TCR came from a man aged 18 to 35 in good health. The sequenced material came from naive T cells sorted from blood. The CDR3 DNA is TGTGCCTGGAGAAAGGGGCCGAACACCGGGGAGCTGTTTTTT. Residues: CAWRKGPNTGELFF.